The entry below gives a single T cell receptor beta chain sequence along with its context. The antigen this receptor binds is unknown. Per-base quality was not reported, and no clone a single base away is much larger than it. The CDR3, from cysteine to phenylalanine, totals 13 residues. Only the CDR3 part of the read is kept: 39 bases, read in frame from the first base. V was cut back by 3 bases and J by 6 bases, leaving a gap of 14 bases between them. Based on the germline V gene (reference sequence), the CDR1 and CDR2 sequences are GTSNPN and SVGIG. The immunoSEQ Assay, a bias-controlled multiplex PCR, was used to amplify TCRbeta CDR3 regions from genomic DNA. In the original analysis: Nucleated cell counts per sample were estimated from amplification of reference gene primers within the assay. To quantify the absolute abundance of each unique TCRbeta CDR3 rearrangement, sequence reads were collapsed and filtered. For each sample, productive Simpson clonality was calculated by taking the square root of Simpson's diversity index across productive rearrangements. Drawn from immuneACCESS, this table holds only the in-frame rearrangements with V and J called that TCRdb kept. Clones are partly lost; checked studies trace under half to an unresolved V gene and leave the rest unexplained. The V and J calls and clone size were taken over from that table, and D and trimming were inferred from the DNA. This sample gives more than 45,000 clones in total; 60% to 85% of them show up just once. Of the sample, 4% to 6% is held by the ten largest clones.

Collaborating institutions collected whole blood in K2EDTA tubes following their own protocols. Collaborator samples were shipped for TCRbeta analysis as frozen whole blood, isolated PBMCs, or DNA extracted from either sample type. This sample was included in a study of blood T cell repertoires in COVID-19 (dated by TCRdb to the early 2020s). Regarding the complete study: Collaborator samples came from the United States, Italy and Spain and covered acute and convalescent phases of COVID-19. The prospective study material was composed of cDNA or gDNA derived from T cells, B-cell-depleted T cells, or PBMCs. Deeply sampled blood TCRbeta repertoires from subjects exposed to, actively infected with, or recovered from COVID-19 were included in the dataset. The repertoires were released in a freely available public database intended as a resource for research on the immune response to SARS-CoV-2. The samples were drawn from the first 160 participants of the ongoing ImmuneRACE study and from some 1,300 subjects provided by 6 global collaborators. Nearly every sample came with metadata listing a de-identified subject ID, COVID-19 status, age in years and sex. Where available, HLA class I and class II types were taken from metadata supplied by the sample provider and were not determined by assay-based typing. General conclusions and limits of the study: Clinical and demographic metadata were provided uncurated, with the amount varying by source and participant.

The sequence was obtained from a human donor in a cohort sampled during active COVID-19. Source material: peripheral blood. In this chain, TRBV30 is recombined with TRBJ1-1, and possibly TRBD1, on 6 matching bases. CDR3 reads: CAWSTGPIAEAFF. In nucleotides, the sequence is TGTGCCTGGAGCACAGGGCCTATCGCTGAAGCTTTCTTT.